These 20 T cell receptor beta chains came from one sample sequenced in a study of blood T cell repertoires in COVID-19. Libraries were prepared by immunoSEQ multiplex PCR; TCRdb keeps only in-frame clonotypes and omits some of them. The data show about 100,000 clones, just under 95% seen once. The sequenced sample was peripheral blood. Receptors originate from a man in his 70s with acute or convalescent COVID-19.

V is TRBV6-4 and J is TRBJ2-5, with 11 bases lining up with TRBD2. V lost 0 bases to trimming and J lost 2 bases; unmatched junction nucleotides: 8. The germline V gene has CDR1 MRHNA and CDR2 SNTAGT. This CDR3 has 18 residues. This CDR3 is CASSDSKGLAEQQETQYF. For the CDR3, the DNA is TGTGCCAGCAGTGACTCAAAGGGACTAGCGGAACAACAAGAGACCCAGTACTTC.

This chain joins TRBV6-5 and TRBJ1-6, with D uncertain. There are 13 residues in the CDR3. CDR1 is MNHEY, CDR2 SVGAGI, per germline. The V and J ends lost 7 bases and 6 bases respectively, with 10 bases between them. The CDR3 here is CASMSPVNSPLHF. The CDR3 nucleotides are TGTGCCAGCATGTCGCCGGTTAATTCACCCCTCCACTTT.

The chain combines TRBV30 with TRBJ2-1, with D perhaps TRBD2 (6 bases). The ends were cut back, 4 bases at V and 7 bases at J, with 14 bases in the middle. Germline V gene sequence: CDR1 GTSNPN, CDR2 SVGIG (reference sequence). This CDR3 is 13 amino acids long. DNA of the CDR3: TGTGCCTGGACAAGACTAGTTACGAATGAGCAGTTCTTC. Translation: CAWTRLVTNEQFF.

In its sample, this clone is medium-sized. The V and J genes are TRBV10-3 and TRBJ2-7, with 12 bases fitting TRBD2. Looked up from germline, CDR1 is ENHRY and CDR2 is SYGVKD. The CDR3 runs 15 residues. Unmatched junction bases numbered 1, after V lost 3 bases and J lost 1 base. CDR3 sequence: CAISELAGGSYEQYF. As DNA, the CDR3 is TGTGCCATCAGTGAACTAGCGGGGGGTTCCTACGAGCAGTACTTC.

This clone has just one count. The chain has TRBV7-9 and TRBJ2-7; D is undetermined. CDR1 and CDR2 from the germline V gene are SEHNR and FQNEAQ (reference sequence). The CDR3 consists of 13 residues. The V gene lost 3 bases and the J gene lost 2 bases, with 8 bases spanning the gap. The CDR3 sequence: CASSFEPTYEQYF. The DNA of the CDR3 is TGTGCCAGCAGCTTCGAGCCCACCTACGAGCAGTACTTC.

As DNA, the CDR3 is TGTGCCAGCAGTCTTAGCGGGAGTTATCGCGAGCAGTACTTC. It is translated as CASSLSGSYREQYF. This chain links TRBV6-5 with TRBJ2-7, with TRBD2 identical over 9 bases. From germline, CDR1 is MNHEY and CDR2 SVGAGI. Germline trimming cut 5 bases from V and 6 bases from J; bases unmatched to any gene: 8. The length of the CDR3 is 14 residues.

This chain joins TRBV9 and TRBJ2-7, with a tentative D call TRBD2 (6 bases). Germline CDR1 and CDR2: SGDLS and YYNGEE. V gave up 0 bases and J gave up 4 bases, with 11 bases separating them. The CDR3 consists of 14 residues. The CDR3 DNA follows: TGTGCCAGCAGCGTAGGGGGCCGGGAGTACGAGCAGTACTTC. Amino acids: CASSVGGREYEQYF. Variable domain in full (rest from reference TRBV9 and TRBJ2-7): DSGVTQTPKHLITATGQRVTLRCSPRSGDLSVYWYQQSLDQGLQFLIQYYNGEERAKGNILERFSAQQFPDLHSELNLSSLELGDSALYFCASSVGGREYEQYFGPGTRLTVT.

The chain links TRBV5-5 to TRBJ1-5; TRBD1 agrees at 7 bases. CDR1 is SGHKS, CDR2 YYEKEE, per germline (reference sequence). This CDR3 comprises 16 residues. V shed 4 bases, J shed 3 bases, and the junction held 10 bases outside the gene matches. The CDR3 sequence is CASSGMTGTLNQPQHF. CDR3 DNA: TGTGCCAGCAGCGGGATGACAGGGACCCTCAATCAGCCCCAGCATTTT.

The CDR3 here is CASSYSLAAHNEQFF. For the CDR3, the DNA is TGTGCCAGCAGTTACTCCCTAGCGGCCCACAATGAGCAGTTCTTC. The chain joins TRBV6-6 to TRBJ2-1; TRBD2 agrees at 7 bases. Germline V gene sequence: CDR1 MNHNY, CDR2 SVGAGI (reference sequence). The CDR3 has 15 amino acids. J was trimmed by 5 bases and V by 0 bases; bases with no gene match: 4.

This sequence joins TRBV4-1 and TRBJ1-5, with D possibly being TRBD1 (6 bases). Germline V gives CDR1 MGHRA, CDR2 YSYEKL. This CDR3 comprises 15 residues. Trimming removed 5 bases at V and 2 bases at J, with 13 bases between. CDR3 sequence (DNA): TGCGCCAGCAGCTGGACAGTAAACGGCAATCAGCCCCAGCATTTT. Protein product: CASSWTVNGNQPQHF.

The rearrangement joins TRBV7-8 to TRBJ2-3; perhaps TRBD2 as D (5 bases). CDR1 and CDR2 from the germline V gene are SGHVS and FQNEAQ. CDR3 length: 14 residues. V dropped 1 base and J dropped 6 bases, with 11 bases sitting between them. The CDR3 nucleotides are TGTGCCAGCAGCTTAGGGGCGAGGAGGGATACGCAGTATTTT. Encoded protein: CASSLGARRDTQYF. Based on the CDR3 plus reference TRBV7-8 and TRBJ2-3, the full variable domain is GAGVSQSPRYKVAKRGQDVALRCDPISGHVSLFWYQQALGQGPEFLTYFQNEAQLDKSGLPSDRFFAERPEGSVSTLKIQRTQQEDSAVYLCASSLGARRDTQYFGPGTRLTVL.

The J gene is TRBJ1-4, the V gene TRBV6-5, with TRBD1 matching over 9 bases. CDR3 length: 12 amino acids. The germline V gene has CDR1 MNHEY and CDR2 SVGAGI. Losses at the gene ends were 6 bases for V and 10 bases for J; bases not matched to a gene: 3. CDR3 bases: TGTGCCAGCAGATCGGACAGGGGAAAACTGTTTTTT. Residues: CASRSDRGKLFF.

The chain combines TRBV28 with TRBJ1-1; D remains ambiguous. Trimming left V 6 bases short and J 4 bases short, with 12 bases between. The CDR3 contains 13 residues. Germline loops: CDR1 MDHEN, CDR2 SYDVKM. CDR3 sequence reads: CASSTPAGTEAFF. In nucleotides, the CDR3 is TGTGCCAGCAGCACCCCGGCGGGCACTGAAGCTTTCTTT.

The chain joins TRBV4-2 to TRBJ2-2; 9 bases are shared with TRBD1. Germline CDR1 is LGHNA and CDR2 is YNFKEQ. The CDR3 consists of 18 residues. Unmatched junction bases numbered 7, after V lost 2 bases and J lost 0 bases. CDR3 nucleotide sequence: TGTGCCAGCAGCCAAAAACCGGGACAGGGACCGAACACCGGGGAGCTGTTTTTT. Translated: CASSQKPGQGPNTGELFF.

This chain connects TRBV9 to TRBJ1-2; D not certain. V gave up 0 bases and J gave up 6 bases, with 9 bases separating them. CDR3 length: 13 amino acids. Germline V gives CDR1 SGDLS, CDR2 YYNGEE. The CDR3 here is CASSVVGGNGYTF. The CDR3 coding sequence is TGTGCCAGCAGCGTAGTAGGAGGGAATGGCTACACCTTC.

This chain uses TRBV5-8 with TRBJ1-5, with D maybe TRBD1 (6 bases). V was trimmed by 0 bases and J by 0 bases, leaving 10 bases between them. The CDR3 totals 16 residues. The germline gives CDR1 SGHTS, CDR2 YDEGEE. CDR3 coding DNA: TGTGCCAGCAGCTTGGACAGGGTCTATAGCAATCAGCCCCAGCATTTT. It encodes CASSLDRVYSNQPQHF.

The genes are TRBV5-1 and TRBJ2-5; D call uncertain. Germline V lookup: CDR1 SGHRS, CDR2 YFSETQ. The CDR3 has 15 amino acids. Trimming removed 0 bases from V and 2 bases from J, with 11 bases in between. CDR3 loop: CASSLATGDQETQYF. CDR3 nucleotide sequence: TGCGCCAGCAGCTTGGCCACCGGAGATCAAGAGACCCAGTACTTC.

This chain connects TRBV3-1 (or the pseudogene TRBV3-2) to TRBJ1-1, with a possible D match to TRBD1 (6 bases). CDR1 and CDR2 (germline): LGHDT, YNNKEL (reference sequence). CDR3 length: 14 residues. V lost 3 bases and J 4 bases, leaving 12 bases between the germline ends. In DNA, the CDR3 is TGTGCCAGCAGCCAGGGGAGGGGGGTCACTGAAGCTTTCTTT. Translated, it gives CASSQGRGVTEAFF.

J is TRBJ1-5 and V is TRBV7-2; D possibly corresponds to TRBD1 (5 bases). The CDR3 consists of 13 residues. Trimming removed 2 bases from V and 5 bases from J, with 7 bases in between. Germline assignment: CDR1 SGHTA and CDR2 FQGNSA. CDR3 sequence reads: CASSLWGDQPQHF. CDR3 coding DNA: TGTGCCAGCAGCTTATGGGGGGATCAGCCCCAGCATTTT.

The J gene is TRBJ2-1, the V gene TRBV7-6; 7 bases match TRBD2. From germline, CDR1 is SGHVS and CDR2 FNYEAQ. The CDR3 contains 15 residues. J was trimmed by 5 bases and V by 5 bases; bases with no gene match: 9. CDR3 coding DNA: TGTGCCAGCAGCCCACCGGGACTAATAAACAATGAGCAGTTCTTC. Translating it yields CASSPPGLINNEQFF.